This T cell receptor beta chain is from a study of T-cell memory formation after mild COVID-19. Study as a whole: TCR clusters were largely donor specific. Findings and caveats of the study: Memory cells collected pre-infection included some clones that later responded, suggesting cross-reactive memory joined. Unconfirmed was the SARS-CoV-2 specificity of second-wave clones that peaked on day 37. Clones that contracted clustered mainly in CM and EM if CD4+ and in EMRA if CD8+.

Points on this clonotype: Its antigen is undetermined.

Each CDR3 protein is one row after TCRdb ran MiXCR on the 5' RACE reads. This sample has about 610,000 distinct CDR3 sequences, with about 18% found just once. The CDR3 loop spans 15 amino acids. Trimming shortened V by 0 bases and J by 0 bases, and 9 bases separated the two germline ends. CDR1 and CDR2 from the germline V gene are SGHRS and YFSETQ. The chain has TRBV5-1 and TRBJ2-5; D ambiguous. The source material was PBMCs or a T cell subset sorted from them (not recorded which). This receptor was identified in an adult woman who had mild COVID-19 (a few samples of this study predate the infection). Cell type and time point are not known. CDR3 DNA sequence: TGCGCCAGCAGCTTGGACAGAATGTACCAAGAGACCCAGTACTTC. Translating gives CASSLDRMYQETQYF.